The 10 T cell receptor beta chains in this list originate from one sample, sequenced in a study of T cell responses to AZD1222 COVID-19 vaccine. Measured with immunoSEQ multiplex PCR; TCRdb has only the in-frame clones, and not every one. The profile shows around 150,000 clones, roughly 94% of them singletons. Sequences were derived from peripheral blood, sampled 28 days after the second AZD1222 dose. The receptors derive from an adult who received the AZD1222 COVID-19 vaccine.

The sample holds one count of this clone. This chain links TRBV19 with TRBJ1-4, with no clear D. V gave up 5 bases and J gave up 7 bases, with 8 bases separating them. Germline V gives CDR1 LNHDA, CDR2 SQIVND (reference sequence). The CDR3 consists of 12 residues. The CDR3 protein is CASSFQTEKLFF. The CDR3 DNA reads TGTGCCAGTAGTTTCCAGACTGAAAAACTGTTTTTT.

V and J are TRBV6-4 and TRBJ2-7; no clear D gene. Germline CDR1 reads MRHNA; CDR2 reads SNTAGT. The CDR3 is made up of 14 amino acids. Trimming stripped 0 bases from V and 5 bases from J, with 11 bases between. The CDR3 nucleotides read TGTGCCAGCAGTGACTCGGGGATCCCCCACGAGCAGTACTTC. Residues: CASSDSGIPHEQYF.

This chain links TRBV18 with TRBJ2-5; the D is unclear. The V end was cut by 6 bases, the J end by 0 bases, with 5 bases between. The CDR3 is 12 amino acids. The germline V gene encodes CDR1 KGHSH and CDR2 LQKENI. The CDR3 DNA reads TGTGCCAGCTCTCAGTACCAAGAGACCCAGTACTTC. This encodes CASSQYQETQYF.

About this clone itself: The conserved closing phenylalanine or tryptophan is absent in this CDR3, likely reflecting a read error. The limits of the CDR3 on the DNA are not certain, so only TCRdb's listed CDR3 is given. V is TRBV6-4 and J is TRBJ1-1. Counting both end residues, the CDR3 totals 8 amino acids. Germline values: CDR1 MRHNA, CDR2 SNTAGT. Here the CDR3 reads CASTTGPR.

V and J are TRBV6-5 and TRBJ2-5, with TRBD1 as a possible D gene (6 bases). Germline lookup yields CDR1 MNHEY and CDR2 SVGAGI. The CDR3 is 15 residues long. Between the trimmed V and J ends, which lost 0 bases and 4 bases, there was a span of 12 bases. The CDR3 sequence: CASSYSVARGETQYF. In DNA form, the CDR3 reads TGTGCCAGCAGTTACTCTGTCGCCAGGGGAGAGACCCAGTACTTC.

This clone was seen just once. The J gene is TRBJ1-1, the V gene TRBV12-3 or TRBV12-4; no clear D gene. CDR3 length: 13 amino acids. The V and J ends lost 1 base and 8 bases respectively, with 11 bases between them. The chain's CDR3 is CASSLDSLLEAFF. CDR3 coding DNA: TGTGCCAGCAGTTTAGACAGTTTGCTAGAAGCTTTCTTT.

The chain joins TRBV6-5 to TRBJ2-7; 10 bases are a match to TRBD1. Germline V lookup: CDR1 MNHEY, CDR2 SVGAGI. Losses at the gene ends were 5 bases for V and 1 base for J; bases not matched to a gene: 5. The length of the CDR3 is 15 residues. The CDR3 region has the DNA TGTGCCAGCAGTCCGGGACAGGGGAGATCCTACGAGCAGTACTTC. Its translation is CASSPGQGRSYEQYF.

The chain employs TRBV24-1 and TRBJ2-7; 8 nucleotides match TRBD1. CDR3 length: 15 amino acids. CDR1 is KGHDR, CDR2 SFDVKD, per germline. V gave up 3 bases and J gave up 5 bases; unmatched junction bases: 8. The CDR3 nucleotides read TGTGCCACCAGTGATCCCAGACAGGGGATCAACGAGCAGTACTTC. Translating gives CATSDPRQGINEQYF.

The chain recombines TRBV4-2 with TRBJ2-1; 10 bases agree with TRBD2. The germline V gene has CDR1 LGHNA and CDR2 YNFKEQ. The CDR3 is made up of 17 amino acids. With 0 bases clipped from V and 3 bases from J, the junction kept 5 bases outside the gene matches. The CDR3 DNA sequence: TGTGCCAGCAGCCAAGAGGGGGCTAGCGGGAGCTACAATGAGCAGTTCTTC. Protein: CASSQEGASGSYNEQFF.

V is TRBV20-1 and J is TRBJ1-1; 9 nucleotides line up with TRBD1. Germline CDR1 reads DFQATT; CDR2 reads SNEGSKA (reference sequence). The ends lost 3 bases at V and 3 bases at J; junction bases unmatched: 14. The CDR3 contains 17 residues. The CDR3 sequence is CSASRVPGQGSYTEAFF. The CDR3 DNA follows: TGCAGTGCTAGTAGGGTACCGGGACAGGGCTCCTACACTGAAGCTTTCTTT.